The 15 T cell receptor beta chains below were found in one sample sequenced in a study of beta chain features in type 1 diabetes. Whole-study findings and limits: All four CD4+ subsets of Type 1 diabetes patients contained TCRB CDR3s that were moderately but significantly shorter.

Their target antigens are unknown. Reverse transcribing all isolated RNA meant expressed TCRB transcripts were sequenced. Profiled with immunoSEQ multiplex PCR; TCRdb holds only in-frame clones, not every one. The sample records 100,000 to 150,000 clones, around 9% being singletons. The material sequenced was central memory CD4+ T cells from blood. Receptors originate from a man aged 30 to 45 with type 1 diabetes.

A few counts support this clone. The rearrangement links TRBV9 to TRBJ1-1; possibly TRBD1 for D (6 bases). The CDR3 is 14 residues long. Germline CDR1 is SGDLS and CDR2 is YYNGEE. The V end lost 4 bases, the J end lost 8 bases, and 18 bases lay between the germline ends. The CDR3 DNA reads TGTGCCAGCAGCCCCTATGACAGGTCCCAAGAAGCTTTCTTT. Its protein product is CASSPYDRSQEAFF.

The chain carries TRBV5-4 and TRBJ2-2, with 9 nucleotides matching TRBD1. The germline gives CDR1 SGHNT, CDR2 YYREEE (reference sequence). This CDR3 region has 15 residues. V was pared by 7 bases and J by 5 bases, with 9 bases of the junction left unmatched. The CDR3 DNA reads as TGTGCCAGCGCTCTTGACAGGGGGAGGACCGGGGAGCTGTTTTTT. Its translation is CASALDRGRTGELFF.

The chain recombines TRBV7-2 with TRBJ2-1, with 10 bases aligning to TRBD2. This CDR3 is built from 15 residues. The trim removed 3 bases at V and 8 bases at J, leaving 7 bases unmatched. Germline CDR1 and CDR2: SGHTA and FQGNSA. CDR3 sequence: CASSFYGLAGDEQFF. CDR3 in DNA: TGTGCCAGCAGCTTTTACGGGCTAGCGGGGGATGAGCAGTTCTTC.

This clone was recorded a few times. This chain joins TRBV28 and TRBJ2-1, with 9 bases aligning to TRBD1. This CDR3 comprises 15 residues. Germline-derived CDR1 and CDR2 are MDHEN and SYDVKM. J lost 8 bases, V lost 6 bases, and 11 bases had no gene match. CDR3 sequence reads: CASSSTGQGVHEQFF. The CDR3, as DNA: TGTGCCAGCAGCTCAACGGGACAGGGAGTCCATGAGCAGTTCTTC.

The chain joins TRBV7-2 to TRBJ2-7, with a weak D call TRBD1 (5 bases). Per germline, CDR1 SGHTA and CDR2 FQGNSA. V lost 5 bases and J lost 3, with 11 bases in between. The CDR3 contains 13 residues. DNA of the CDR3: TGTGCCAGCAGCCCTCAACAGGTCTACGAGCAGTACTTC. As protein: CASSPQQVYEQYF.

This chain links TRBV18 with TRBJ2-5, with D maybe TRBD2 (5 bases). The CDR3 has 14 residues. V shed 3 bases and J shed 5 bases, with 13 bases lying between them. Germline CDR1 reads KGHSH; CDR2 reads LQKENI. The CDR3 reads CASSPRNRRETQYF. The CDR3, as DNA: TGTGCCAGCTCACCTCGGAACCGGAGGGAGACCCAGTACTTC. The variable domain in full, completed from reference TRBV18 and TRBJ2-5, reads NAGVMQNPRHLVRRRGQEARLRCSPMKGHSHVYWYRQLPEEGLKFMVYLQKENIIDESGMPKERFSAEFPKEGPSILRIQQVVRGDSAAYFCASSPRNRRETQYFGPGTRLLVL.

This clone has a handful of counts. CDR3 sequence: CASSLYKGLAGVGEQFF. CDR3 DNA sequence: TGTGCCAGCAGCCTCTATAAGGGACTAGCGGGGGTGGGTGAGCAGTTCTTC. The chain carries TRBV7-2 and TRBJ2-1; the match to TRBD2 covers 14 bases. V lost 5 bases, J lost 9 bases, and 12 bases stayed unmatched. Germline V CDR1 and CDR2: SGHTA, FQGNSA. This CDR3 has 17 residues.

The sample holds many counts of this clone. This rearrangement joins TRBV4-3 to TRBJ1-6; 7 bases agree with TRBD1. The CDR3 is made up of 17 amino acids. Germline CDR1 reads LGHNA; CDR2 reads YSLEER. J lost 3 bases, V lost 0 bases, and 5 bases had no gene match. CDR3 amino acids: CASSQDWGDSYNSPLHF. The CDR3 region has the DNA TGCGCCAGCAGCCAAGATTGGGGGGACAGCTATAATTCACCCCTCCACTTT.

The sample holds a few counts of this clone. J is TRBJ2-5 and V is TRBV5-1; the D gene is possibly TRBD2 (6 bases). V was trimmed by 0 bases and J by 3 bases, leaving 9 bases between them. Germline loops: CDR1 SGHRS, CDR2 YFSETQ. The CDR3 sequence is 14 residues long. The CDR3 reads CASSLGGGEETQYF. The CDR3 DNA reads as TGCGCCAGCAGCTTGGGAGGAGGGGAAGAGACCCAGTACTTC.

This clone occurred a few times. The sample holds other DNA sequences that translate to the same CDR3. This chain uses TRBV29-1 with TRBJ2-2; D not resolved. From germline, CDR1 is SQVTM and CDR2 ANQGSEA. Trimming removed 5 bases from V and 7 bases from J, with 8 bases in between. This CDR3 has 11 amino acids. Written as DNA, the CDR3 is TGCAGCGTTCGGAGCGTCGGGGAGCTGTTTTTT. Translating gives CSVRSVGELFF.

The chain links TRBV11-2 to TRBJ1-4; 7 bases line up with TRBD1. The CDR3 spans 16 residues. V lost 1 base, J lost 5 bases, and 7 bases stayed unmatched. In germline, CDR1 is SGHAT, CDR2 FQNNGV. The CDR3 coding sequence is TGTGCCAGCAGCTTAGGACTGGGACAGTCAAATGAAAAACTGTTTTTT. This codes for CASSLGLGQSNEKLFF.

This clone appeared a few times. The rearrangement uses TRBV6-5 and TRBJ1-4; D is unresolved. The CDR3 contains 12 residues. Per the germline V gene, CDR1 is MNHEY and CDR2 is SVGAGI. V was trimmed by 6 bases and J by 7 bases, leaving 9 bases between them. CDR3 nucleotide sequence: TGTGCCAGCAGGACCCGCGGTGAAAAACTGTTTTTT. Its translation is CASRTRGEKLFF.

The chain joins TRBV6-1 to TRBJ2-7; 10 bases fit TRBD1. Germline V gene data show CDR1 as MNHNS and CDR2 as SASEGT. The V gene end was trimmed by 3 bases and the J gene end by 4 bases; junction bases not matched to a gene: 6. The CDR3 has 15 residues. The CDR3 protein is CASSDSGTGVYEQYF. The CDR3 DNA follows: TGTGCCAGCAGTGATTCCGGGACAGGGGTTTACGAGCAGTACTTC.

In this sample, this clone turned up a few times. The chain combines TRBV30 with TRBJ2-7; maybe TRBD2 (6 bases). Germline loops: CDR1 GTSNPN, CDR2 SVGIG (reference sequence). Trimming pared 2 bases from V and 3 bases from J, leaving 11 bases between. The CDR3 covers 13 residues. The CDR3 coding sequence is TGTGCCTGGAGTTCCCCGGGAGTCTACGAGCAGTACTTC. Translated: CAWSSPGVYEQYF.

The chain recombines TRBV4-1 with TRBJ1-5; TRBD1 might be the D (5 bases). V was pared by 2 bases and J by 6 bases, with 17 bases between. CDR1 MGHRA and CDR2 YSYEKL come from the germline V gene. The CDR3 runs to 16 residues. The CDR3 nucleotides are TGCGCCAGCAGCCAAAGTTGGGCAAGGGGTCCTCAGCCCCAGCATTTT. As protein: CASSQSWARGPQPQHF.